The rows below give T cell receptor beta chains drawn from one sample of a study of blood T cells in healthy people across ages. Via MiXCR, TCRdb re-called the 5' RACE reads, giving one row per CDR3 protein. The sample holds 1,800,000 or so distinct CDR3 sequences, 30% to 40% seen once. Sample: blood. The receptors here all came from a human donor in good health. CDR3s include the opening cysteine and the closing phenylalanine or tryptophan. The order of the fields is J gene, V gene, clone size, D gene, CDR3 protein, CDR3 DNA. The D gene is left open where the match is weak. Not every row has a clone size; where given, it reads once, few, many or a size class.

J: TRBJ2-5
V: TRBV5-4
size: few
D: -
CDR3: CASSDDGSRETQYF
DNA: TGTGCCAGCAGCGACGATGGAAGTCGGGAGACCCAGTACTTC

J: TRBJ2-7
V: TRBV7-2
size: few
D: -
CDR3: CASSLGPSGQYF
DNA: TGTGCCAGCAGCTTAGGGCCATCCGGGCAGTACTTC

J: TRBJ2-7
V: TRBV7-2
size: few
D: -
CDR3: CASSLGLLGPYEQYF
DNA: TGTGCCAGCAGCTTAGGTCTCTTGGGACCTTACGAGCAGTACTTC

J: TRBJ2-7
V: TRBV14
size: -
D: TRBD2
CDR3: CASSQESAGLTYEQYF
DNA: TGTGCCAGCAGCCAAGAATCAGCGGGACTCACCTACGAGCAGTACTTC

J: TRBJ1-2
V: TRBV27
size: few
D: TRBD1
CDR3: CASSSRGQTSNYGYTF
DNA: TGTGCCAGCAGTTCCCGGGGACAGACCTCTAACTATGGCTACACCTTC

J: TRBJ2-1
V: TRBV7-2
size: few
D: TRBD1
CDR3: CASRDRGFEQFF
DNA: TGTGCCAGCCGGGACAGGGGCTTTGAGCAGTTCTTC

J: TRBJ2-1
V: TRBV7-3
size: few
D: TRBD1
CDR3: CASSLKLSGQGNNEQFF
DNA: TGTGCCAGCAGCTTAAAGTTATCGGGACAGGGGAACAATGAGCAGTTCTTC

J: TRBJ1-1
V: TRBV24-1
size: -
D: -
CDR3: CATSDRGPEAFF
DNA: TGTGCCACTTCGGACAGAGGTCCTGAAGCTTTCTTT

J: TRBJ1-1
V: TRBV20-1
size: once
D: -
CDR3: CRARGTIDFEAFF
DNA: TGCAGAGCGAGGGGGACAATTGATTTTGAAGCTTTCTTT

J: TRBJ2-4
V: TRBV16
size: -
D: -
CDR3: CASSEAGIPDIQYF
DNA: TGTGCCAGCAGCGAAGCGGGTATACCGGACATTCAGTACTTC

J: TRBJ1-2
V: TRBV3-1
size: -
D: -
CDR3: CASSQDYLTTNYGYTF
DNA: TGTGCCAGCAGCCAAGATTATCTGACAACTAACTATGGCTACACCTTC

J: TRBJ2-1
V: TRBV7-3
size: -
D: TRBD2
CDR3: CASSLVPLRGQGGGQFF
DNA: TGTGCCAGCAGCTTGGTTCCCTTGCGGGGTCAGGGCGGGGGGCAGTTCTTC

J: TRBJ2-5
V: TRBV4-2
size: -
D: TRBD2
CDR3: CASNSAGEGQETQYF
DNA: TGTGCCAGCAACTCAGCGGGGGAGGGGCAAGAGACCCAGTACTTC

J: TRBJ2-1
V: TRBV7-9
size: -
D: -
CDR3: CASSPPGDNERFF
DNA: TGTGCCAGCAGCCCGCCCGGGGACAATGAGCGGTTCTTC

J: TRBJ2-7
V: TRBV7-2
size: -
D: -
CDR3: CASSLDRRGGGEQYF
DNA: TGTGCCAGCAGCTTAGATAGGAGGGGGGGCGGAGAGCAGTACTTC

J: TRBJ2-3
V: TRBV7-2
size: -
D: TRBD2
CDR3: CASSLATAGGVGDTQYF
DNA: TGTGCCAGCAGCTTAGCGACAGCGGGGGGCGTGGGAGATACGCAGTATTTT

J: TRBJ2-3
V: TRBV24-1
size: -
D: TRBD2
CDR3: CATSDFTSGSTDTQYF
DNA: TGTGCCACCAGTGATTTTACTAGCGGGAGCACAGATACGCAGTATTTT

J: TRBJ2-7
V: TRBV7-2
size: few
D: -
CDR3: CASSPSPDTYEQYF
DNA: TGTGCCAGCAGCCCTTCCCCGGACACCTACGAGCAGTACTTC

J: TRBJ2-1
V: TRBV15
size: -
D: -
CDR3: CATRGASGRGDEQFF
DNA: TGTGCCACCAGGGGGGCCAGCGGCAGGGGCGATGAGCAGTTCTTC

J: TRBJ2-7
V: TRBV10-3
size: -
D: -
CDR3: CAISEMQEAQYF
DNA: TGTGCCATCAGTGAGATGCAAGAGGCCCAGTACTTC

J: TRBJ1-1
V: TRBV20-1
size: many
D: -
CDR3: CSVVRAARHTEAFF
DNA: TGCAGTGTAGTCAGGGCCGCAAGACACACTGAAGCTTTCTTT

J: TRBJ2-7
V: TRBV20-1
size: few
D: TRBD2
CDR3: CSARPFTSARSYEQYF
DNA: TGCAGTGCTAGACCTTTTACTAGCGCCAGATCCTACGAGCAGTACTTC

J: TRBJ2-7
V: TRBV9
size: few
D: -
CDR3: CASSTLEGAEQYF
DNA: TGTGCCAGCAGCACCTTAGAGGGAGCCGAGCAGTACTTC

J: TRBJ1-2
V: TRBV15
size: -
D: -
CDR3: CTTSRASVLRTSYGYTF
DNA: TGTACCACCAGCAGAGCGTCAGTTCTACGGACTAGCTATGGCTACACCTTC

J: TRBJ2-7
V: TRBV5-1
size: -
D: -
CDR3: CASSWSPDTTYEQYF
DNA: TGCGCCAGCAGCTGGTCCCCGGACACCACCTACGAGCAGTACTTC

J: TRBJ2-1
V: TRBV29-1
size: -
D: TRBD2
CDR3: CSVGRGDIWYNEQFF
DNA: TGCAGCGTTGGGCGGGGGGACATTTGGTACAATGAGCAGTTCTTC

J: TRBJ2-2
V: TRBV15
size: few
D: -
CDR3: CATSRPTGLARGELFF
DNA: TGTGCCACCAGCAGACCGACGGGACTCGCCCGCGGGGAGCTGTTTTTT

J: TRBJ1-5
V: TRBV20-1
size: -
D: -
CDR3: CSASEAGPDQPQHF
DNA: TGCAGTGCTAGTGAGGCAGGACCAGATCAGCCCCAGCATTTT

J: TRBJ1-3
V: TRBV7-3
size: -
D: -
CDR3: CASSPGGNTIYF
DNA: TGTGCCAGCAGCCCCGGTGGAAACACCATATATTTT

J: TRBJ2-5
V: TRBV20-1
size: few
D: -
CDR3: CSATTTGYETQYF
DNA: TGCAGTGCTACTACGACAGGATACGAGACCCAGTACTTC

J: TRBJ2-1
V: TRBV5-1
size: many
D: -
CDR3: CASSLSPGLSGDEQFF
DNA: TGCGCCAGCAGCTTGTCGCCGGGACTATCAGGGGATGAGCAGTTCTTC

J: TRBJ2-7
V: TRBV7-2
size: few
D: -
CDR3: CASTSWGSYEQYF
DNA: TGTGCCAGCACCTCATGGGGCTCCTACGAGCAGTACTTC

J: TRBJ2-1
V: TRBV20-1
size: -
D: TRBD1
CDR3: CSARVGQGCNEQFF
DNA: TGCAGTGCTAGAGTCGGACAGGGCTGCAATGAGCAGTTCTTC

J: TRBJ2-7
V: TRBV5-6
size: few
D: -
CDR3: CASKPDEQYF
DNA: TGTGCCAGCAAGCCCGACGAGCAGTACTTC

J: TRBJ1-5
V: TRBV6-6
size: -
D: -
CDR3: CASKPSGGESNQPQHF
DNA: TGTGCCAGCAAACCCTCCGGGGGGGAGAGCAATCAGCCCCAGCATTTT

J: TRBJ1-5
V: TRBV7-2
size: few
D: -
CDR3: CASSLRDTGQPQHF
DNA: TGTGCCAGCAGCTTACGGGACACTGGGCAGCCCCAGCATTTT

J: TRBJ2-1
V: TRBV5-1
size: -
D: -
CDR3: CANSLGRQQPENEQFF
DNA: TGCGCCAACAGCTTGGGTCGACAGCAACCCGAGAATGAGCAGTTCTTC

J: TRBJ2-7
V: TRBV7-2
size: -
D: -
CDR3: CASSTVGGPYEQYF
DNA: TGTGCCAGCAGCACTGTTGGGGGACCCTACGAGCAGTACTTC

J: TRBJ2-7
V: TRBV4-1
size: few
D: -
CDR3: CASSQGFGGSSYEQYF
DNA: TGCGCCAGCAGCCAAGGTTTCGGGGGCAGCTCCTACGAGCAGTACTTC

J: TRBJ1-4
V: TRBV12-3/TRBV12-4
size: -
D: TRBD1
CDR3: CASSTFGTGGKLFF
DNA: TGTGCCAGCAGCACCTTCGGGACAGGGGGAAAACTGTTTTTT

J: TRBJ2-3
V: TRBV10-3
size: -
D: -
CDR3: CAISHRPRADTQGTDTQYF
DNA: TGTGCCATCAGTCATAGACCTCGGGCCGATACTCAAGGCACAGATACGCAGTATTTT

J: TRBJ2-7
V: TRBV20-1
size: -
D: TRBD1
CDR3: CSARDQYRTGIYEQYF
DNA: TGCAGTGCTAGAGATCAATACAGGACAGGGATCTACGAGCAGTACTTC

J: TRBJ2-7
V: TRBV10-3
size: few
D: TRBD1
CDR3: CAIRDRVSGEQYF
DNA: TGTGCCATCAGGGACAGGGTGTCAGGCGAGCAGTACTTC

J: TRBJ2-5
V: TRBV7-2
size: few
D: TRBD1
CDR3: CASSLRTGWETQYF
DNA: TGTGCCAGCAGCCTCCGGACAGGGTGGGAGACTCAGTACTTC

J: TRBJ2-4
V: TRBV10-3
size: -
D: -
CDR3: CAISGALGRVEQYF
DNA: TGTGCCATCAGTGGGGCCTTGGGCAGGGTTGAGCAGTACTTC

J: TRBJ2-7
V: TRBV15
size: -
D: TRBD2
CDR3: CATSREAGAIYEQYF
DNA: TGTGCCACCAGCAGAGAAGCGGGGGCCATATACGAGCAGTACTTC

J: TRBJ2-7
V: TRBV12-5
size: -
D: -
CDR3: CARGGETRYEQYF
DNA: TGTGCTAGGGGTGGGGAGACCCGGTACGAGCAGTACTTC

J: TRBJ2-7
V: TRBV7-2
size: -
D: -
CDR3: CASGRGAETYEQYF
DNA: TGTGCCAGCGGTCGCGGGGCCGAGACCTACGAGCAGTACTTC

J: TRBJ2-3
V: TRBV5-1
size: few
D: -
CDR3: CASSLLGGWDTDTQYF
DNA: TGCGCCAGCAGCTTGTTAGGAGGATGGGACACAGATACGCAGTATTTT

J: TRBJ2-3
V: TRBV10-3
size: -
D: -
CDR3: CAIEQGGTDTQYF
DNA: TGTGCCATCGAACAGGGGGGGACAGATACGCAGTATTTT

J: TRBJ2-7
V: TRBV28
size: few
D: TRBD2
CDR3: CASKFSGEAYEQYF
DNA: TGTGCCAGCAAATTCAGCGGGGAAGCCTACGAGCAGTACTTC

J: TRBJ2-4
V: TRBV28
size: -
D: TRBD1
CDR3: CASRGRQGSLRQYF
DNA: TGTGCCAGCAGGGGACGACAGGGCTCCCTAAGGCAGTACTTC

J: TRBJ2-5
V: TRBV18
size: -
D: -
CDR3: CASSPVRGSEETQYF
DNA: TGTGCCAGCTCACCAGTTCGGGGAAGTGAGGAGACCCAGTACTTC

J: TRBJ2-1
V: TRBV15
size: few
D: TRBD2
CDR3: CATSSDWRGINEQFF
DNA: TGTGCCACCAGCTCGGACTGGCGGGGGATCAATGAGCAGTTCTTC

J: TRBJ2-1
V: TRBV24-1
size: -
D: -
CDR3: CATSRPGGSEGYNEQFF
DNA: TGTGCCACTAGTCGCCCCGGAGGCTCGGAAGGCTACAATGAGCAGTTCTTC